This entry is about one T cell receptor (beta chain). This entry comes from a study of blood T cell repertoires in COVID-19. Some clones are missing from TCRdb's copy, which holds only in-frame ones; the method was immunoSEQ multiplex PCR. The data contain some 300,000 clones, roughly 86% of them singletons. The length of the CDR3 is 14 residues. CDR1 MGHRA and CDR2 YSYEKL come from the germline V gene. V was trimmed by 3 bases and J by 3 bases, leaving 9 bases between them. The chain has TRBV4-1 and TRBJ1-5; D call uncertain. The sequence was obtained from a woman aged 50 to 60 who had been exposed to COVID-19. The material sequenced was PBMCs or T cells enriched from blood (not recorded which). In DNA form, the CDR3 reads TGCGCCAGCAGCCAGAGAGTCGTCAATCAGCCCCAGCATTTT. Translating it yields CASSQRVVNQPQHF.